This T cell receptor beta chain was profiled in a study of graft-versus-host responses after intestinal transplantation. Study at large: After anti-thymocyte globulin induction, recipients took tacrolimus and steroids for approximately three years.

Study observations and caveats: Recipient marrow harbored GvH clones, some of which surfaced first in ileum or blood. Early post-transplant HvG declines tracked with peak circulating GvH clone levels.

This clone was counted a single time. Its antigen is currently unknown. Graft material was processed, releasing intraepithelial and lamina propria lymphocytes. Data came from immunoSEQ multiplex PCR; TCRdb stores just in-frame clones and leaves some out. The table lists about 13,000 clones, 70% to 85% of them singletons, with roughly 7% in the top ten. V gave up 0 bases and J gave up 4 bases, with 15 bases separating them. Germline-derived CDR1 and CDR2 are MNHNY and SVGAGI (reference sequence). The CDR3 has 16 residues. The clonotype originates from a human patient who received an intestinal transplant, so some T cells may come from the graft donor. Sequenced here: ileum tissue, sampled 16 days after intestinal transplant. V gene TRBV6-6 combines with J gene TRBJ1-1, with D unresolved. For the CDR3, the DNA is TGTGCCAGCAGTTACTCGAGAGGTCCGCTGGGCACTGAAGCTTTCTTT. This translates into CASSYSRGPLGTEAFF.